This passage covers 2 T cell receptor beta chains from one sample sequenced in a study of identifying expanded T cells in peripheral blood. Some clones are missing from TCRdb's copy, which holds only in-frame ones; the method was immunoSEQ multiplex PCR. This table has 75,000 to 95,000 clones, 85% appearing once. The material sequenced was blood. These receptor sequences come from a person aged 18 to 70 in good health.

The CDR3 reads CASSFERTELGQGSPYEQYF. CDR3 in DNA: TGTGCCAGCAGTTTCGAAAGAACCGAACTGGGACAAGGGTCCCCCTACGAGCAGTACTTC. J is TRBJ2-7 and V is TRBV11-3; maybe TRBD1 (6 bases). V lost 6 bases, J lost 2 bases, and 32 bases lay in between. The CDR3 runs to 20 residues. Per the germline V gene, CDR1 is SGHNT and CDR2 is YENEEA.

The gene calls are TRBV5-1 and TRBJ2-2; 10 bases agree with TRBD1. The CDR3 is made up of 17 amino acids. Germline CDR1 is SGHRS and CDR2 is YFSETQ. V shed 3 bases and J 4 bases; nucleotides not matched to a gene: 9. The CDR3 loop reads CASSSSGTGVPTGELFF. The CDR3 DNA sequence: TGCGCCAGCAGCTCCTCCGGGACAGGGGTTCCCACCGGGGAGCTGTTTTTT.